The entry below describes one TCR beta chain. Its antigen is not known. Stated treatment: oral pan-JAK inhibitor, 5-10 mg twice daily. The entry originates in a study of CD8+ T cells in alopecia areata. Findings of the study overall: Lesional scalp exceeded normal scalp in clonality, especially in alopecia totalis/universalis.

cDNA serving as the sequencing template came from extracted, reverse transcribed RNA. The data were produced by immunoSEQ multiplex PCR, yet TCRdb's version contains in-frame clones alone and is incomplete. The table has under 350,000 clones, about three fifths seen once. Germline-derived CDR1 and CDR2 are GTSNPN and SVGIG (reference sequence). J was trimmed by 1 base and V by 3 bases; bases with no gene match: 0. The CDR3 runs to 13 residues. The sample in question was CD4+ T cells sorted from blood, obtained at week 24, from a patient treated with tofacitinib. The rearrangement links TRBV30 to TRBJ2-5; 9 bases map to TRBD2. This TCR was sampled from a human donor with alopecia areata. In DNA, the CDR3 is TGTGCCTGGAGGGGACTAGCCCAAGAGACCCAGTACTTC. Translated: CAWRGLAQETQYF.